This T cell receptor beta chain derives from a study of blood T cell repertoires in COVID-19 (dated by TCRdb to 2020 to 2021). Concerning the study at large: The collaborator samples originated in the United States, Italy and Spain and spanned the acute and convalescent phases of COVID-19. The samples were drawn from two sources: the first 160 participants of the ongoing ImmuneRACE study, and 1,254 subjects contributed by 6 global collaborators. Where HLA class I and class II types were available, the types were taken from metadata supplied by the sample provider, not from assay-based typing. The prospective study material was composed of cDNA or gDNA derived from T cells, B-cell-depleted T cells, or PBMCs. The dataset comprised deeply sampled blood TCRbeta repertoires from subjects exposed to, actively infected with, or recovered from COVID-19. The repertoires were released in a freely available public database meant as a resource for research on the immune response to SARS-CoV-2. The sample metadata nearly always contained a de-identified subject ID, COVID-19 status, age in years and sex. Beyond this particular receptor, the publication reports: The quantity of clinical and demographic metadata differed by source and by participant and was supplied without curation.

TCRbeta CDR3 regions were amplified from genomic DNA by means of the immunoSEQ Assay, a bias-controlled multiplex PCR. As for the authors' bioinformatics: Nucleated cell counts per sample were estimated from amplification of reference gene primers within the assay. Sequence reads were collapsed and filtered to measure the absolute abundance of every unique TCRbeta CDR3 rearrangement. For each sample, productive Simpson clonality was calculated as the square root of Simpson's diversity index over productive rearrangements. Not all clones reach the TCRdb copy of this immuneACCESS table, which keeps in-frame sequences only. Checked studies attribute under half of the gap to unresolved V genes and leave the rest unexplained. D and trimming were read from the DNA, whereas the V and J calls and clone size are those reported in that table. The sample contains about 200,000 clones, 84% of them found a single time. The top ten clonotypes cover roughly 8% of the sample.

Sequences SGHAT (CDR1) and FQNNGV (CDR2) are obtained from the germline V gene. The CDR3 spans 15 residues, from the cysteine through the phenylalanine. The kept DNA is CDR3 alone, 45 bases in frame from the first base. Cut back by 3 bases and 0 bases, the V and J ends lie 11 bases apart. Comment on this clone: The specificity of this receptor is unknown. Within one base of it there is no much larger clone, and no base qualities were kept.

Each collaborating institution followed its own protocols to collect whole blood in K2EDTA tubes. For TCRbeta analysis, collaborators shipped samples as frozen whole blood, isolated PBMCs, or DNA extracted from either of those sample types. The V gene is TRBV11-2 and the J gene is TRBJ1-1; a weak D assignment points to TRBD1 (6 bases agree). The sample taken for sequencing was peripheral blood. The clonotype comes from a woman aged 50 to 60 with active or convalescent COVID-19. The CDR3 is CASSFRGAVNTEAFF. The sequence in DNA is TGTGCCAGCAGCTTCAGGGGCGCGGTGAACACTGAAGCTTTCTTT.